This T cell receptor (beta chain) stems from a study of identical twins. One entry per CDR3 protein, called by TCRdb with MiXCR from the 5' RACE reads. The sample lists under 800,000 distinct CDR3 sequences, over 20% seen once, with around 4.5% in the top ten. The ends were cut back, 6 bases at V and 3 bases at J, with 19 bases in the middle. The CDR3 totals 16 residues. CDR1 is MNHEY, CDR2 SMNVEV, per germline (reference sequence). These data are also associated with another study on T cells expressing NK-cell markers. In that study: A handful of donors showed these clonotypes also leading the CD3+CD56-NKG2C+ fraction.

The sequenced sample consisted of PBMCs. The receptor's source is a woman aged 18 to 35 in good health. The V gene is TRBV27, the J gene TRBJ2-3; D may be TRBD1 or TRBD2 (5 bases each). The CDR3 protein is CASSPLGVGVTDTQYF. The CDR3 coding sequence is TGTGCCAGCAGCCCCCTGGGGGTGGGGGTGACAGATACGCAGTATTTT.